This TCR beta chain was observed in a study of blood T cell repertoires in COVID-19 (dated by TCRdb to 2019 to 2021). General notes on the study: The collaborator samples originated in the United States, Italy and Spain and spanned the acute and convalescent phases of COVID-19. The material from the prospective study consisted of cDNA or gDNA derived from T cells, B-cell-depleted T cells, or PBMCs. Subjects who had been exposed to COVID-19, were actively infected with it, or had recovered from it provided the deeply sampled blood TCRbeta repertoires that made up the dataset. The repertoires were released in a freely available public database intended as a resource for research on the immune response to SARS-CoV-2. Samples came from the ongoing ImmuneRACE study (first 160 participants) plus 1,254 subjects from 6 global collaborators. The sample metadata nearly always contained a de-identified subject ID, COVID-19 status, age in years and sex. Where available, HLA class I and class II types were taken from metadata supplied by the sample provider and were not determined by assay-based typing.

Broad study findings and their caveats: The amount of clinical and demographic metadata varied by source and participant and was provided uncurated.

The immunoSEQ Assay, a bias-controlled multiplex PCR, was used to amplify TCRbeta CDR3 regions from genomic DNA. Per the authors' processing: The number of nucleated cells in each sample was estimated by amplification of reference gene primers within the assay. To quantify the absolute abundance of each unique TCRbeta CDR3 rearrangement, sequence reads were collapsed and filtered. Productive Simpson clonality was computed per sample as the square root of Simpson's diversity index over productive rearrangements. Imported from immuneACCESS, the table was reduced by TCRdb to in-frame sequences with V and J called. These copies leave out some clones; in studies compared against another copy, an unresolved V gene accounts for under half, and the cause of the remainder is not known. V and J calls and clone size are given by that table; D and trimming were obtained from the DNA. Counted in this sample were approximately 300,000 clones; around nine tenths of them appeared once. The ten largest clonotypes hold about 7% of the sample.

With respect to this clone: Its antigen specificity is not known. No qualities accompany the bases; no much larger clone lies one base away.

V lost 2 bases and J lost 5 bases; the stretch between them is 10 bases long. CDR1 and CDR2 were assigned from the germline V gene (reference sequence) as MNHEY and SMNVEV. CDR3 length: 14 amino acids, cysteine to phenylalanine. The sequence is cut down to CDR3 DNA, 42 bases in frame from base 1. One collaborating source in Seattle enrolled patients while the patients were actively infected and followed the patients over time throughout the course of disease. Whole blood was collected in K2EDTA tubes by collaborating institutions according to the institutions' own protocols. Collaborator samples were shipped for TCRbeta analysis as frozen whole blood, isolated PBMCs, or DNA extracted from either sample type.

Input material: peripheral blood. The source is a woman in her thirties with COVID-19, enrolled during active disease. Here the chain combines TRBV27 and TRBJ1-5; the D gene is possibly TRBD1, with 6 bases matching. The DNA sequence follows: TGTGCCAGCAGTTTAGAGGGGGTGCATCAGCCCCAGCATTTT. It translates as CASSLEGVHQPQHF.